This T cell receptor beta chain is drawn from a study of shared clonotypes between healthy human individuals. Trimming took off 2 bases at V and 6 bases at J, with 4 bases between the two ends. Germline lookup yields CDR1 PRHDT and CDR2 FYEKMQ (reference sequence). The CDR3 sequence is 12 residues long. The naive CD8 population came from CD45RO-negative cells selected for CCR7, without terminally differentiated effector memory CD45RA+ cells. Every one of the donors was a Caucasian adult that lived in Nashville, Tennessee. Libraries were prepared by immunoSEQ multiplex PCR; TCRdb keeps only in-frame clonotypes and omits some of them. The data hold 1.5 million to 2.5 million clones, with just under 95% observed a single time.

This clonotype originated in a man between 18 and 29 years old in good health. The sequenced material came from naive CD8+ T cells sorted from blood. The V call is TRBV13, the J call TRBJ1-4; D is unclear. CDR3 protein: CASSLLDEKLFF. CDR3 in DNA: TGTGCCAGCAGCTTACTGGATGAAAAACTGTTTTTT.